A selection of T cell receptor beta chains follows, all from one sample in a study of spatial heterogeneity in lung cancer. TCRdb reprocessed the 5' RACE reads with MiXCR, giving one entry per CDR3 protein. The table has 30,000 to 45,000 distinct CDR3 sequences, less than 9% seen once. The sequencing used PBMCs, collected at surgery. The receptors were gathered from a female donor with early-stage non-small cell lung cancer. The CDR3 runs from the conserved cysteine through the conserved F or W. A D gene is named only where the DNA matches it firmly. Size tells how often a clone was seen (once, few, many) or the class of an expanded clone, and some rows leave it out.

D	size	V	J	DNA	CDR3
TRBD1	.	TRBV5-1	TRBJ2-2	TGCGCCAGCAGCTTGGGGACAGGGCCAACCGGGGAGCTGTTTTTT	CASSLGTGPTGELFF
TRBD1	.	TRBV30	TRBJ1-1	TGTGCCTGGAGTCGAGACAGGGGGACTGAAGCTTTCTTT	CAWSRDRGTEAFF
.	many	TRBV24-1	TRBJ2-5	TGTGCCACCAGTCGACTCCTGGATAAGAGAGGGACCCAGTACTTC	CATSRLLDKRGTQYF
TRBD2	.	TRBV19	TRBJ2-1	TGTGCCAGTAGTATAGGGACTAGTTACAATGAGCAGTTCTTC	CASSIGTSYNEQFF
TRBD1	few	TRBV14	TRBJ1-1	TGTGCCAGCAGCCAATACACAGGGGGGTACACTGAAGCTTTCTTT	CASSQYTGGYTEAFF
.	few	TRBV4-1	TRBJ2-1	TGCGCCAGCAGCCAAGACCAGGCAGCCACTTCCTACAATGAGCAGTTCTTC	CASSQDQAATSYNEQFF
.	many	TRBV3-1	TRBJ1-6	TGTGCCAGCAGCCAAGGAACACAGGAATTCAATTCACCCCTCCACTTT	CASSQGTQEFNSPLHF
TRBD2	many	TRBV7-2	TRBJ2-3	TGTGCCAGCAGCTTAGGACTAGCGGACACAGATACGCAGTATTTT	CASSLGLADTDTQYF
TRBD1	many	TRBV6-2/TRBV6-3	TRBJ2-7	TGTGCCAGCAGTTTCTTACAGGGGGCGTTGGACGAGCAGTACTTC	CASSFLQGALDEQYF
.	many	TRBV9	TRBJ1-5	TGTGCCAGCAGCGACGGGACATCGTATCAGCCCCAGCATTTT	CASSDGTSYQPQHF
.	many	TRBV29-1	TRBJ2-7	TGCAGCGTTGAAGCAAGGTCCGGTAGTGACGAGCAGTACTTC	CSVEARSGSDEQYF
.	.	TRBV4-3	TRBJ2-3	TGCGCCAGCAGCCATGAGAGAGATACGCAGTATTTT	CASSHERDTQYF
TRBD1	many	TRBV5-4	TRBJ1-2	TGTGCCAGCAGCACCGGGACAGGCCGCCCATATTATGGCTACACCTTC	CASSTGTGRPYYGYTF
.	many	TRBV7-2	TRBJ1-1	TGTGCCAGCAGCTTAGACCCCAGGGATACTGAAGCTTTCTTT	CASSLDPRDTEAFF
.	many	TRBV4-3	TRBJ2-3	TGCGCCAGCAGCCACTTGGGCCCTGGTTCAGATACGCAGTATTTT	CASSHLGPGSDTQYF
.	many	TRBV27	TRBJ2-3	TGTGCCAGCAGTTCCCTAAATGAAGATACGCAGTATTTT	CASSSLNEDTQYF
.	few	TRBV18	TRBJ1-1	TGTGCCAGCTCACCACTGGCTGAAGCTTTCTTT	CASSPLAEAFF
TRBD2	few	TRBV20-1	TRBJ2-7	TGCAGTGCTAACGCGGGGGATCGGGGGTACAACGAGCAGTACTTC	CSANAGDRGYNEQYF
.	many	TRBV28	TRBJ2-1	TGTGCCAGCAGTTTGTATGAGCAGTTCTTC	CASSLYEQFF
.	few	TRBV4-3	TRBJ2-5	TGCGCCAGCAGCTCCTACCTCGGGGGAGAGACCCAGTACTTC	CASSSYLGGETQYF
.	many	TRBV7-2	TRBJ1-4	TGTGCCAGCAGCCCCGGACGGAATAATGAAAAACTGTTTTTT	CASSPGRNNEKLFF
TRBD2	.	TRBV5-1	TRBJ2-3	TGCGCCAGCAGCAGTGTAGCGGGTTCAGATACGCAGTATTTT	CASSSVAGSDTQYF
.	few	TRBV7-6	TRBJ2-1	TGTGCCAGCAGCTTATTTTCTTGGGGGGCTGACGGAAATGAGCAGTTCTTC	CASSLFSWGADGNEQFF
.	.	TRBV7-2	TRBJ2-3	TGTGCCAGCAGCCGTTGGGGGTCTAGCACAGATACGCAGTATTTT	CASSRWGSSTDTQYF
TRBD2	few	TRBV20-1	TRBJ2-7	TGCAGTGCCCTAGCGGGAGGGTACGAGCAGTACTTC	CSALAGGYEQYF
.	few	TRBV19	TRBJ2-1	TGTGCCAGTAGTACTAGTATAAATGAGCAGTTCTTC	CASSTSINEQFF
.	.	TRBV6-2/TRBV6-3	TRBJ1-2	TGTGCCAGCAGTTCCCCCCGGGCGGCGAGAACTAACTATGGCTACACCTTC	CASSSPRAARTNYGYTF
.	many	TRBV12-3/TRBV12-4	TRBJ1-2	TGTGCCAGCAGTTTTTTCTCTGGACAGACCGCCTTC	CASSFFSGQTAF
TRBD1	.	TRBV7-2	TRBJ1-5	TGTGCCAGCAGCATGGGACAGGTTCTTGATCAGCCCCAGCATTTT	CASSMGQVLDQPQHF
.	.	TRBV7-9	TRBJ2-7	TGTGCCAGCAGCTCCACTTCGTGGGGACGGATTACGGAGCAGTACTTC	CASSSTSWGRITEQYF
.	.	TRBV5-1	TRBJ1-2	TGCACCAGCAGCTTGGTGGGGGGCTCCACTGGCTACACCTTC	CTSSLVGGSTGYTF
TRBD2	few	TRBV30	TRBJ2-2	TGTGCCTGGAGTAATAAAGCGGGGGTTCCCACCGGGGAGCTGTTTTTT	CAWSNKAGVPTGELFF
TRBD2	.	TRBV20-1	TRBJ2-3	TGCAGTGCTCGGCGGGAGGACGGCACAGATACGCAGTATTTT	CSARREDGTDTQYF
TRBD1	few	TRBV7-8	TRBJ1-2	TGTGCCAGCAGCACCCGACAGGGAGGAGGCTACACCTTC	CASSTRQGGGYTF
TRBD1	few	TRBV30	TRBJ2-6	TGTGCCTGGAACCGGGACAGGGTATCCGGGGCCAACGTCCTGACTTTC	CAWNRDRVSGANVLTF
.	many	TRBV7-2	TRBJ2-3	TGTGCCAGCACCCGACGGCCAGATACGCAGTATTTT	CASTRRPDTQYF
.	many	TRBV5-1	TRBJ2-6	TGCGCCAGCAGCTTGGAAGTAATCGGGGCCAACGTCCTGACTTTC	CASSLEVIGANVLTF
.	many	TRBV15	TRBJ2-7	TGTGCCACCAGCAGAGATAAAGGGGGCTACGAGCAGTACTTC	CATSRDKGGYEQYF
.	many	TRBV10-3	TRBJ1-1	TGTGCCATCAGTGAGTCAACAGGGAGGAACACTGAAGCTTTCTTT	CAISESTGRNTEAFF
TRBD2	.	TRBV5-1	TRBJ2-5	TGCGCCAGCAGCTTGGGGACTAGCGGGATGGAAGAGACCCAGTACTTC	CASSLGTSGMEETQYF
.	few	TRBV19	TRBJ1-6	TGTGCCAGTAGTAGCCTGGGGAGCTCCTATAATTCACCCCTCCACTTT	CASSSLGSSYNSPLHF
.	many	TRBV5-1	TRBJ2-5	TGCGCCAGCAGCTTGGCCGCCATAGGGGACGGCGAGACCCAGTACTTC	CASSLAAIGDGETQYF
TRBD1	.	TRBV14	TRBJ2-1	TGTGCCAGCAGATCCGGGACAGGGAGTCTGTCCCGTGAGCAGTTCTTC	CASRSGTGSLSREQFF
.	few	TRBV7-9	TRBJ2-1	TGTGCCAGCAGCTTCGCTGCAGAGCAGTTCTTC	CASSFAAEQFF
TRBD2	.	TRBV7-7	TRBJ2-5	TGTGCTAGCAGCTTACTCGGGGGGGCAGGGGAGACCCAGTACTTC	CASSLLGGAGETQYF
.	many	TRBV2	TRBJ1-1	TGTGCCAGCAGTGTAGGGATGGGCACTGAAGCTTTCTTT	CASSVGMGTEAFF
TRBD2	many	TRBV7-9	TRBJ2-1	TGTGCCAGCAGCCCCCGCCCCCTAGCGGGACCCTACAATGAGCAGTTCTTC	CASSPRPLAGPYNEQFF
.	many	TRBV10-1	TRBJ2-5	TGCGCCAGCAGTGAGTCGGGACGGGAAGAGACCCAGTACTTC	CASSESGREETQYF
.	many	TRBV7-8	TRBJ1-2	TGTGCCAGCAGCCCCTCTTATGGGGAGACCCATGGCTACACCTTC	CASSPSYGETHGYTF
.	medium-sized	TRBV7-2	TRBJ2-5	TGTGCCAGCAGCTTGAATGGGATCGGCCAAGAGACCCAGTACTTC	CASSLNGIGQETQYF
TRBD1	many	TRBV6-2/TRBV6-3	TRBJ2-4	TGTGCCAGCAGTTCCCCCCTTGACAGGGGTGCCATTCAGTACTTC	CASSSPLDRGAIQYF
TRBD2	.	TRBV27	TRBJ2-3	TGTGCCAGCAGCCGACCGGGACTAGCGGGCCAAACAGATACGCAGTATTTT	CASSRPGLAGQTDTQYF
.	.	TRBV18	TRBJ2-1	TGTGCCAGCTCCCTTGCAGGTGCCTACAATGAGCAGTTCTTC	CASSLAGAYNEQFF
TRBD1	few	TRBV9	TRBJ1-1	TGTGCCAGCAGCGTAGAAGGGGGCGTCACTGAAGCTTTCTTT	CASSVEGGVTEAFF
.	few	TRBV19	TRBJ2-7	TGTGCCAGTCGGACTGGTGCGGGCAGCGGTAGCGAGCAGTACTTC	CASRTGAGSGSEQYF